These 19 T cell receptor beta chains were sequenced from one sample in a study of human T cells and chemical hapten exposure. Noted time point: pre-sensitization, week 0. The sample's treatment: therapeutic diphenylcyclopropenone sensitization with weekly scalp DPC. TCRdb reprocessed the RACE reads with MiXCR, giving one entry per CDR3 protein. The sample lists about 110,000 distinct CDR3 sequences, around 12% occurring once. The sequencing used whole blood, collected in connection with sensitization to the hapten diphenylcyclopropenone (DPC). The receptors shown here come from a woman aged 50 to 60 with alopecia areata. Some clones in this sample may be carry-over from other donors' samples.

This clonotype was seen at least ten times. J is TRBJ2-2 and V is TRBV7-8, with 9 bases identical to TRBD2. CDR1 and CDR2 (germline): SGHVS, FQNEAQ. The CDR3 totals 19 residues. V dropped 4 bases and J dropped 5; count of bases not matched to a gene: 17. CDR3 nucleotide sequence: TGTGCCAGCAGCTCGACCACCTGGAAACTAGCGGGCCTTACCGGGGAGCTGTTTTTT. Protein: CASSSTTWKLAGLTGELFF.

This clonotype was recorded at least ten times. The chain carries TRBV7-9 and TRBJ2-2, with no clear D. The CDR3 spans 14 residues. V lost 6 bases and J lost 4, with 12 bases in between. CDR1 is SEHNR and CDR2 is FQNEAQ in the germline V gene (reference sequence). Here the CDR3 reads CASSQDGFTGELFF. CDR3 nucleotide sequence: TGTGCCAGCAGTCAGGACGGATTCACCGGGGAGCTGTTTTTT.

The genes are TRBV6-2 or TRBV6-3 and TRBJ1-5; D is undetermined. The CDR3 contains 13 residues. The germline V gene encodes CDR1 MNHEY and CDR2 SVGEGT. V was cut by 4 bases and J by 9 bases, with 13 bases left in between. CDR3 in amino acids: CASSFGLTSPQHF. As DNA, the CDR3 is TGTGCCAGCAGTTTCGGATTAACCTCGCCCCAGCATTTT.

As to this clonotype: A junction boundary mismatches the germline segment, possibly from a read error. The chain employs TRBV5-1 and TRBJ2-2, with D hard to call. The CDR3 is 15 amino acids. CDR1 and CDR2 from the germline V gene are SGHRS and YFSETQ. The CDR3 region has the DNA TGCGCCAGCAGCTTGTTAGTCGGACGCACCGCGGAGCTGTTTTTT. It is translated as CASSLLVGRTAELFF.

On this clonotype itself: A much larger clone sits a single nucleotide away, making a read error possible. V is TRBV12-3 or TRBV12-4 and J is TRBJ2-7, with D perhaps given as TRBD1 or TRBD2 (5 bases each). Deletions cut 6 bases from V and 6 bases from J, with 18 bases between. The CDR3 has 14 amino acids. The CDR3: CASSTGLSQSEQYF. In DNA, the CDR3 is TGTGCCAGCAGCACGGGGCTTAGCCAGAGCGAGCAGTACTTC.

This clonotype has only a few counts. J is TRBJ1-4 and V is TRBV12-3 or TRBV12-4, with TRBD1 matching over 9 bases. V lost 6 bases, J lost 8 bases, and 4 bases stayed unmatched. This CDR3 is 13 amino acids long. In nucleotides, the CDR3 is TGTGCCAGCAGCAGGACAGGGGACGAAAAACTGTTTTTT. Translation gives CASSRTGDEKLFF.

This chain links TRBV7-6 with TRBJ2-7, with 7 bases that match TRBD1. From germline, CDR1 is SGHVS and CDR2 FNYEAQ. This CDR3 comprises 14 residues. Trimming removed 1 base from V and 1 base from J; junction bases left unmatched: 1. The CDR3 reads CASSLGRGSYEQYF. The CDR3, as DNA: TGTGCCAGCAGCTTAGGCAGGGGGTCCTACGAGCAGTACTTC.

This chain connects TRBV18 to TRBJ2-1, with D perhaps matching TRBD1 (6 bases). V was cut by 2 bases and J by 8 bases, with 16 bases left in between. Germline V gives CDR1 KGHSH, CDR2 LQKENI. The CDR3 runs 15 residues. The CDR3: CASSPGRTVMDEQFF. The DNA for the CDR3 is TGTGCCAGCTCACCAGGAAGGACAGTTATGGATGAGCAGTTCTTC.

This clonotype has only a few counts. The gene calls are TRBV7-9 and TRBJ1-1, with 7 bases matching TRBD1. Losses at the gene ends were 6 bases for V and 4 bases for J; bases not matched to a gene: 5. Germline V gene sequence: CDR1 SEHNR, CDR2 FQNEAQ (reference sequence). The CDR3 is 13 residues long. DNA of the CDR3: TGTGCCAGCAGTTCGACAGGGCGCACTGAAGCTTTCTTT. Its protein product is CASSSTGRTEAFF.

Ten or more counts support this clonotype. This sequence joins TRBV28 and TRBJ2-2, with D possibly being TRBD1 or TRBD2 (5 bases each). The CDR3 consists of 13 residues. Per the germline V gene, CDR1 is MDHEN and CDR2 is SYDVKM. Trimming took 11 bases from V and 4 from J, leaving 14 bases between them. The chain's CDR3 is CAHGLGTTGELFF. CDR3 nucleotides: TGTGCCCATGGTTTAGGGACCACCGGGGAGCTGTTTTTT.

This clonotype was detected only a few times. The chain links TRBV29-1 to TRBJ2-5; 8 nucleotides match TRBD1. V shed 8 bases and J 4 bases; nucleotides not matched to a gene: 9. The germline CDR1 and CDR2 sequences are SQVTM and ANQGSEA. The CDR3 extends over 13 amino acids. This CDR3 reads CSSRTGSSETQYF. The DNA for the CDR3 is TGCAGCTCGAGGACAGGGAGTTCAGAGACCCAGTACTTC. Full variable domain (rest looked up from reference TRBV29-1 and TRBJ2-5): SAVISQKPSRDICQRGTSLTIQCQVDSQVTMMFWYRQQPGQSLTLIATANQGSEATYESGFVIDKFPISRPNLTFSTLTVSNMSPEDSSIYLCSSRTGSSETQYFGPGTRLLVL.

In this sample, this clonotype turned up a few times. This rearrangement joins TRBV4-1 to TRBJ1-1; D remains unclear. Germline V gives CDR1 MGHRA, CDR2 YSYEKL. V was pared by 0 bases and J by 1 base, with 12 bases between. This CDR3 comprises 16 residues. The CDR3 reads CASSQDLRLTNTEAFF. The CDR3 DNA reads as TGCGCCAGCAGCCAAGATCTTCGGCTGACGAACACTGAAGCTTTCTTT.

The V and J genes are TRBV20-1 and TRBJ2-7; possibly TRBD2 for D (5 bases). The CDR3 covers 15 residues. V was trimmed by 0 bases and J by 0 bases, leaving 12 bases between them. Germline-derived CDR1 and CDR2 are DFQATT and SNEGSKA (reference sequence). CDR3 amino acids: CSARDLYGVSYEQYF. Here the CDR3 DNA reads TGCAGTGCTAGAGATTTATACGGGGTCTCCTACGAGCAGTACTTC.

This clonotype came up a few times. The J gene is TRBJ1-1, the V gene TRBV6-5; D is unresolved. The V and J ends lost 0 bases and 2 bases respectively, with 10 bases between them. Germline V gives CDR1 MNHEY, CDR2 SVGAGI. The CDR3 spans 15 residues. The DNA for the CDR3 is TGTGCCAGCAGTTACTCTCAGGAGGTAAACACTGAAGCTTTCTTT. As protein: CASSYSQEVNTEAFF.

This clonotype has only a few counts. The chain is built from TRBV13 and TRBJ1-3; tentative D call: TRBD1 (6 bases). The V gene's germline CDR1 is PRHDT and CDR2 FYEKMQ (reference sequence). CDR3 length: 15 residues. V lost 2 bases, J lost 3 bases, and 11 bases lay in between. The CDR3 sequence: CASSLMLRGGNTIYF. In DNA, the CDR3 is TGTGCCAGCAGCTTAATGCTCAGGGGTGGAAACACCATATATTTT.

Many counts were recorded for this clonotype. This chain links TRBV28 with TRBJ1-2; unclear D gene. The CDR3 consists of 14 residues. Per the germline V gene, CDR1 is MDHEN and CDR2 is SYDVKM. V was pared by 3 bases and J by 4 bases, with 12 bases between. The CDR3 region is CASSFGDSVYGYTF. The CDR3 nucleotides read TGTGCCAGCAGTTTTGGGGATAGCGTCTATGGCTACACCTTC.

This clonotype came up many times. This chain connects TRBV4-3 to TRBJ1-6; D is unclear. Trimming left V 0 bases short and J 7 bases short, with 10 bases between. The germline V gene encodes CDR1 LGHNA and CDR2 YSLEER. CDR3 length: 15 residues. This chain's CDR3 is CASSQDPGFNSPLHF. As DNA, the CDR3 is TGCGCCAGCAGCCAAGATCCGGGGTTCAATTCACCCCTCCACTTT.

This clonotype has a handful of counts. The V and J genes are TRBV4-3 and TRBJ1-1; tentative D call: TRBD1 (5 bases). This CDR3 contains 15 residues. V lost 4 bases to trimming and J lost 11 bases, with 23 bases between them. Germline assignment: CDR1 LGHNA and CDR2 YSLEER. CDR3 protein: CASSREGHLTGRAFF. Written as DNA, the CDR3 is TGCGCCAGCAGCCGGGAAGGACACCTAACGGGTAGGGCTTTCTTT.

The table lists this clonotype with many counts. The J gene is TRBJ1-2, the V gene TRBV28; D might be TRBD1 (6 bases). Trimming removed 6 bases at V and 2 bases at J, with 19 bases between. Per the germline V gene, CDR1 is MDHEN and CDR2 is SYDVKM. The CDR3 totals 16 residues. Here the CDR3 DNA reads TGTGCCAGCAGGGAAGGGGGGACGGTCAGAAACTATGGCTACACCTTC. Translating it yields CASREGGTVRNYGYTF.